Listed below are T cell receptor beta chains from one sample, sequenced in a study of cytomegalovirus exposure and HLA in healthy donors. Repertoires were generated with immunoSEQ multiplex PCR, while TCRdb's copy carries only in-frame clones and drops some. The repertoire has around 150,000 clones, around 78% of them found once; the top ten carry roughly 1.8%. Sample: PBMCs. All receptors derive from a female donor in good health and CMV-seropositive. CDR3s include the opening cysteine and the closing phenylalanine or tryptophan. The order of the fields is CDR3 length, V gene, J gene, D gene, clone size, CDR3 DNA, CDR3 protein. The D gene is left open where the match is weak. Size is omitted from some rows. Given values are once, few, many or a class for expanded clones.

cdr3_length: 11
v_call: TRBV6-6
j_call: TRBJ1-1
d_call: -
clone_size: -
cdr3_nt: TGTGCCAGCAGTTACTTTGAGGAAGCTTTCTTT
cdr3_aa: CASSYFEEAFF

cdr3_length: 15
v_call: TRBV5-1
j_call: TRBJ1-1
d_call: -
clone_size: once
cdr3_nt: TGCGCCAGCAGACGCGGGGGTTCCAACGTGGCTGAAGCTTTCTTT
cdr3_aa: CASRRGGSNVAEAFF

cdr3_length: 15
v_call: TRBV11-2
j_call: TRBJ2-4
d_call: TRBD2
clone_size: -
cdr3_nt: TGTGCCAGCAGCTTCCAAGCGGGAGGTAAAAACATTCAGTACTTC
cdr3_aa: CASSFQAGGKNIQYF

cdr3_length: 15
v_call: TRBV6-6
j_call: TRBJ2-7
d_call: TRBD1
clone_size: few
cdr3_nt: TGTGCCAGCTCCGAGACAGGGGGGATCCACTACGAGCAGTACTTC
cdr3_aa: CASSETGGIHYEQYF

cdr3_length: 19
v_call: TRBV6-1
j_call: TRBJ2-6
d_call: TRBD2
clone_size: -
cdr3_nt: TGTGCCAGCAGTGCTAGTAAGGCAGGACTAGCGGGAGTGAGGGGTTTTGAGACTTTC
cdr3_aa: CASSASKAGLAGVRGFETF

cdr3_length: 12
v_call: TRBV6-4
j_call: TRBJ2-5
d_call: -
clone_size: -
cdr3_nt: TGTGCCAGCAAAAGTCAGCAAGAGACCCAGTACTTC
cdr3_aa: CASKSQQETQYF

cdr3_length: 16
v_call: TRBV7-9
j_call: TRBJ2-1
d_call: TRBD2
clone_size: once
cdr3_nt: TGTGCCAGCAGCTCCCCACTAGCGGGAGTATCAAATGAGCAGTTCTTC
cdr3_aa: CASSSPLAGVSNEQFF

cdr3_length: 13
v_call: TRBV30
j_call: TRBJ1-6
d_call: -
clone_size: -
cdr3_nt: TGTGCCTGGAGTGAGTCAGTTAATTCACCCCTCCACTTT
cdr3_aa: CAWSESVNSPLHF

cdr3_length: 14
v_call: TRBV5-6
j_call: TRBJ2-1
d_call: TRBD2
clone_size: -
cdr3_nt: TGTGCCAGCAGCGGGGGGACTATTTACAATGAGCAGTTCTTC
cdr3_aa: CASSGGTIYNEQFF

cdr3_length: 13
v_call: TRBV7-7
j_call: TRBJ2-1
d_call: -
clone_size: few
cdr3_nt: TGTGCCAGCAGCCGTATCGTAAGCGCTGAGCAGTTCTTC
cdr3_aa: CASSRIVSAEQFF

cdr3_length: 15
v_call: TRBV7-8
j_call: TRBJ2-7
d_call: -
clone_size: once
cdr3_nt: TGTGCCAGCAGCTTAGCGGAGGGACAGATGTACGAGCAGTACTTC
cdr3_aa: CASSLAEGQMYEQYF

cdr3_length: 14
v_call: TRBV7-6
j_call: TRBJ2-2
d_call: TRBD1
clone_size: -
cdr3_nt: TGTGCCAGCAACGGACAGGGGGCTGACGGGGAGCTGTTTTTT
cdr3_aa: CASNGQGADGELFF

cdr3_length: 13
v_call: TRBV5-1
j_call: TRBJ2-1
d_call: -
clone_size: -
cdr3_nt: TGCGCCAGCAGCTTGGATAACTACAATGAGCAGTTCTTC
cdr3_aa: CASSLDNYNEQFF

cdr3_length: 11
v_call: TRBV11-3
j_call: TRBJ2-1
d_call: -
clone_size: few
cdr3_nt: TGTGCCAGCAGCTTTAACAATGAGCAGTTCTTC
cdr3_aa: CASSFNNEQFF

cdr3_length: 16
v_call: TRBV5-1
j_call: TRBJ2-3
d_call: TRBD2
clone_size: -
cdr3_nt: TGCGCCAGCAGCCCTCCCCTAGCGGAGAGCACAGATACGCAGTATTTT
cdr3_aa: CASSPPLAESTDTQYF

cdr3_length: 14
v_call: TRBV7-3
j_call: TRBJ1-6
d_call: TRBD1
clone_size: -
cdr3_nt: TGTGCCAGCAGCCTCAGGGGGAATAATTCACCCCTCCACTTT
cdr3_aa: CASSLRGNNSPLHF

cdr3_length: 17
v_call: TRBV7-6
j_call: TRBJ1-6
d_call: -
clone_size: -
cdr3_nt: TGTGCCAGCAGCTTAGGTCGTGAGCCATCTAGCAATTCACCCCTCCACTTT
cdr3_aa: CASSLGREPSSNSPLHF

cdr3_length: 12
v_call: TRBV7-9
j_call: TRBJ1-3
d_call: -
clone_size: -
cdr3_nt: TGTGCCAGCAGGTCGACAGGAAACACCATATATTTT
cdr3_aa: CASRSTGNTIYF

cdr3_length: 12
v_call: TRBV5-6
j_call: TRBJ2-5
d_call: -
clone_size: -
cdr3_nt: TGTGCCAGCAGGGGACGGGGGGAGACCCAGTACTTC
cdr3_aa: CASRGRGETQYF

cdr3_length: 13
v_call: TRBV5-5
j_call: TRBJ1-1
d_call: -
clone_size: -
cdr3_nt: TGTGCCAGCAGCCACAACAGGGTCACTGAAGCTTTCTTT
cdr3_aa: CASSHNRVTEAFF

cdr3_length: 15
v_call: TRBV28
j_call: TRBJ2-2
d_call: TRBD1
clone_size: -
cdr3_nt: TGTGCCAGCATCACGGGACAGGGGGCTGCCGGGGAGCTGTTTTTT
cdr3_aa: CASITGQGAAGELFF

cdr3_length: 17
v_call: TRBV18
j_call: TRBJ2-1
d_call: TRBD2
clone_size: -
cdr3_nt: TGTGCCAGCTCACCACCGGGATCACTAGCGGGGGGCAATGAGCGGTTCTTC
cdr3_aa: CASSPPGSLAGGNERFF

cdr3_length: 13
v_call: TRBV18
j_call: TRBJ1-1
d_call: -
clone_size: once
cdr3_nt: TGTGCCAGCTCACCACCTTCTCGCACTGAAGCTTTCTTT
cdr3_aa: CASSPPSRTEAFF

cdr3_length: 15
v_call: TRBV1
j_call: TRBJ2-7
d_call: -
clone_size: -
cdr3_nt: TGCACCAGCAGCCAACCTATGGGGGGGAAACTCGAGCAGTACTTC
cdr3_aa: CTSSQPMGGKLEQYF

cdr3_length: 13
v_call: TRBV5-1
j_call: TRBJ1-2
d_call: -
clone_size: -
cdr3_nt: TGCGCCAGCAGCGCGGACATGATATATGGCTACACCTTC
cdr3_aa: CASSADMIYGYTF

cdr3_length: 14
v_call: TRBV28
j_call: TRBJ1-2
d_call: -
clone_size: -
cdr3_nt: TGTGCCAGCAGATTCCCAGGGTCCAGGGGTGGCTACACCTTC
cdr3_aa: CASRFPGSRGGYTF

cdr3_length: 16
v_call: TRBV11-2
j_call: TRBJ2-7
d_call: TRBD1
clone_size: -
cdr3_nt: TGTGCCAGCAGCCCCCTTAAGGACAGGCCGCGCTACGAGCAGTACTTC
cdr3_aa: CASSPLKDRPRYEQYF

cdr3_length: 17
v_call: TRBV19
j_call: TRBJ2-7
d_call: -
clone_size: -
cdr3_nt: TGTGCCAGTAGTATAGGGAGGGGAAATGAACGAACCTACGAGCAGTACTTC
cdr3_aa: CASSIGRGNERTYEQYF

cdr3_length: 13
v_call: TRBV5-4
j_call: TRBJ1-1
d_call: -
clone_size: few
cdr3_nt: TGTGCCAGCAGCTTGGACAGGGCAGGTGAAGCTTTCTTT
cdr3_aa: CASSLDRAGEAFF

cdr3_length: 21
v_call: TRBV7-4
j_call: TRBJ2-4
d_call: TRBD1
clone_size: -
cdr3_nt: TGTGCCAGCAGCTCAAATAAGATACAGGGGCCGACCCAACTAGCCAAAAACATTCAGTACTTC
cdr3_aa: CASSSNKIQGPTQLAKNIQYF

cdr3_length: 14
v_call: TRBV30
j_call: TRBJ2-7
d_call: -
clone_size: -
cdr3_nt: TGTGCCTGGAGTGTGGCTAGCGAACCCTACGAGCAGTACTTC
cdr3_aa: CAWSVASEPYEQYF

cdr3_length: 17
v_call: TRBV5-1
j_call: TRBJ2-3
d_call: -
clone_size: -
cdr3_nt: TGCGCCAGCAGCTTGGGTCGGGTCGGAACTAGCACAGATACGGAGTATTTT
cdr3_aa: CASSLGRVGTSTDTEYF

cdr3_length: 16
v_call: TRBV30
j_call: TRBJ2-7
d_call: -
clone_size: -
cdr3_nt: TGTGCCTGGAGTGTACTCGGTTTCGCGGACTCCTACGAGCAGTACTTC
cdr3_aa: CAWSVLGFADSYEQYF

cdr3_length: 14
v_call: TRBV10-2
j_call: TRBJ2-7
d_call: -
clone_size: few
cdr3_nt: TGCGCCAGTTCTACGAACAGGATCTCCTACGAGCAGTACTTC
cdr3_aa: CASSTNRISYEQYF

cdr3_length: 14
v_call: TRBV5-1
j_call: TRBJ2-7
d_call: -
clone_size: -
cdr3_nt: TGCGCCAGCAGCCCCGGGTACCTTGAAGGCGAGCAGTACTTC
cdr3_aa: CASSPGYLEGEQYF

cdr3_length: 18
v_call: TRBV5-4
j_call: TRBJ2-7
d_call: TRBD2
clone_size: -
cdr3_nt: TGTGCCAGCAGCTCGAAAGGTGGACTAGCGGTGCCTTCCTACGAGCAGTACTTC
cdr3_aa: CASSSKGGLAVPSYEQYF

cdr3_length: 16
v_call: TRBV11-3
j_call: TRBJ1-1
d_call: TRBD1
clone_size: -
cdr3_nt: TGTGCCAGCAGCTCGGGGCAGACAGGGGGGGGTACTGAAGCTTTCTTT
cdr3_aa: CASSSGQTGGGTEAFF

cdr3_length: 11
v_call: TRBV20-1
j_call: TRBJ2-7
d_call: TRBD1
clone_size: -
cdr3_nt: TGCAGTGCTAACAGGGGAAACGAGCAGTACTTC
cdr3_aa: CSANRGNEQYF

cdr3_length: 12
v_call: TRBV6-5
j_call: TRBJ2-7
d_call: -
clone_size: -
cdr3_nt: TGTGCCAGCAGTTCCTTCAGGGGCGAGCAGTACTTC
cdr3_aa: CASSSFRGEQYF

cdr3_length: 16
v_call: TRBV6-1
j_call: TRBJ2-1
d_call: TRBD1
clone_size: once
cdr3_nt: TGTGCCAGCAGTGGAGTCGACAGGGGGAGAAATCATGAGCAGTTCTTC
cdr3_aa: CASSGVDRGRNHEQFF

cdr3_length: 15
v_call: TRBV5-1
j_call: TRBJ2-1
d_call: -
clone_size: -
cdr3_nt: TGCGCCAGCAGCTTGCAGGGGGGTTCGTTCGATGAGCAGTTCTTC
cdr3_aa: CASSLQGGSFDEQFF

cdr3_length: 17
v_call: TRBV5-1
j_call: TRBJ1-4
d_call: -
clone_size: -
cdr3_nt: TGCGCCAGCAGCTCCCTCAGGGGAGGGGAAACTAATGAAAAACTGTTTTTT
cdr3_aa: CASSSLRGGETNEKLFF

cdr3_length: 15
v_call: TRBV13
j_call: TRBJ2-7
d_call: TRBD2
clone_size: -
cdr3_nt: TGTGCCAGCAGCCAAACTAGCGGGGCAACCTACGAGCAGTACTTC
cdr3_aa: CASSQTSGATYEQYF

cdr3_length: 14
v_call: TRBV30
j_call: TRBJ1-6
d_call: -
clone_size: once
cdr3_nt: TGTGCCTGGAGTACAGGTTCCTATAATTCACCCCTCCACTTT
cdr3_aa: CAWSTGSYNSPLHF

cdr3_length: 15
v_call: TRBV5-4
j_call: TRBJ1-4
d_call: -
clone_size: few
cdr3_nt: TGTGCCAGCAGCCCGCGGGGGGCGCAAAATGAAAAACTGTTTTTT
cdr3_aa: CASSPRGAQNEKLFF

cdr3_length: 16
v_call: TRBV27
j_call: TRBJ1-6
d_call: TRBD1
clone_size: -
cdr3_nt: TGTGCCAGCAGTTTGACGACAGGGTCCTATAATTCACCCCTCCACTTT
cdr3_aa: CASSLTTGSYNSPLHF

cdr3_length: 16
v_call: TRBV5-1
j_call: TRBJ2-2
d_call: -
clone_size: -
cdr3_nt: TGCGCCAGCAGCTTGAGGACAGCATCGAACACCGGGGAGCTGTTTTTT
cdr3_aa: CASSLRTASNTGELFF